This T cell receptor beta chain was sequenced in a study of shared clonotypes between healthy human individuals. Across the whole study: The people who gave samples were two women and a few men aged 18 to 49.

The table came from immunoSEQ multiplex PCR; TCRdb's copy has only in-frame clones and leaves some out. The sample lists 2,100,000 or so clones, approximately 94% occurring once. Germline V lookup: CDR1 KGHSH, CDR2 LQKENI. This CDR3 spans 12 amino acids. V was clipped by 2 bases and J by 5 bases, with 6 bases between them. This clone appeared a single time. Caucasian adults residing in Nashville, Tennessee made up all the donors. Naive CD45RA+ and memory CD45RA-negative subsets were split from CD4+ cells. Input material: naive CD4+ T cells sorted from blood. As to subset: CD45RA+ positively selected. The rearrangement uses TRBV18 and TRBJ1-2; D remains unclear. This TCR was sampled from a man aged 18 to 30 in good health. CDR3 sequence: CASSPSGYGYTF. The DNA for the CDR3 is TGTGCCAGCTCACCATCGGGTTATGGCTACACCTTC.